The entry below describes one T cell receptor beta chain. Other DNA sequences in the sample encode the same CDR3. Repertoires were generated with immunoSEQ multiplex PCR, while TCRdb's copy carries only in-frame clones and drops some. The sample has a few million clones; more than 80% are singletons. The CDR3 extends over 13 amino acids. The germline V gene encodes CDR1 MNHEY and CDR2 SMNVEV (reference sequence). With 5 bases removed from V and 2 bases from J, the gap between germline ends came to 9 bases. These data come from a study of shared clonotypes between healthy human individuals. The clonotype was recovered from a young man in good health. Sequencing used naive CD4+ T cells sorted from blood. Subset given: CD45RA+ positively selected. The V and J genes are TRBV27 and TRBJ1-2; no definite D call. The CDR3 protein is CASSPGRNYGYTF. As DNA, the CDR3 is TGTGCCAGCAGTCCAGGACGGAACTATGGCTACACCTTC.